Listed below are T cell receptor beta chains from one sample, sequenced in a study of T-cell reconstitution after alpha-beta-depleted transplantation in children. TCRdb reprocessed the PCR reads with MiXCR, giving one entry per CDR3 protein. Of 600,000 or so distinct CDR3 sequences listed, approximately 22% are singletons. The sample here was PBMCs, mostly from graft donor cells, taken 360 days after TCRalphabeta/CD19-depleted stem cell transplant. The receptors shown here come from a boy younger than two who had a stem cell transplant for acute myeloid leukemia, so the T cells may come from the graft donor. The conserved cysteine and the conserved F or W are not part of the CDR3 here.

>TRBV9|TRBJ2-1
ASSVDGSGGYNEQF
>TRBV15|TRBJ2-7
ATSRGRAPYEQY
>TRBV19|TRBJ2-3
ASSVSGQGAIMD
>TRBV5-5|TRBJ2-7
ASSLVVAALLSYEQY
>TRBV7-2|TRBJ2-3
ASSLLGLARTDTQY
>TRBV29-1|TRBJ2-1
SVIPISYNEQF
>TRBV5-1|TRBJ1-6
ASSVTDYNSPLH
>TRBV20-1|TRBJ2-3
SAPGVAGSSTDMQY
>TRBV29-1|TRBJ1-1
SVEAGGPPTEAF
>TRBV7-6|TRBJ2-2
ASSLWPDSNTGELF
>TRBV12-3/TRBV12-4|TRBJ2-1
ASRRTGSDNEQF
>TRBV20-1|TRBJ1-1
SARDLGQRNTEAF
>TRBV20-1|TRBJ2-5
SARGLALPETQY
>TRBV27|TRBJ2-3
ASSLRDSSTDTQY
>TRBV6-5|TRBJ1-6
ASSSLRWDSPLH
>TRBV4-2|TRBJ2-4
ASSQGFSKNIQY
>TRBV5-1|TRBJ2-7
ASRAGTAGYEQY
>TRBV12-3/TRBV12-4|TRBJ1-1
ASSLREVTEAF
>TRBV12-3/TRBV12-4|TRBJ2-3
ASSRYGLADTQY
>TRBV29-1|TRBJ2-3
SVEARTSTDTQY
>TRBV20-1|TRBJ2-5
SAGVDTDRAETQY
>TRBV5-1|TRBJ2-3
ASSSHSGIGGGTDTQY
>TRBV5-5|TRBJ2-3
ASHQGPTDTQY
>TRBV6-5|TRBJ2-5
ASSYYTVGQETQY
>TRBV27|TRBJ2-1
ASSLPSGLPTNEQF
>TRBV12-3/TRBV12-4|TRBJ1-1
ASSSSGTGGTEAF
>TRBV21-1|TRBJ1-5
ASRTGGVQPQH
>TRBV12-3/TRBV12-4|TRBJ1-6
ASRTRQNSPLH
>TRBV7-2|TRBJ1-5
ASSEGGYSNQPQH
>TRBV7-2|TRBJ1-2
ASSLEQSHYGYT
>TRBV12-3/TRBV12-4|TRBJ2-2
ASGGTGSGDTGELF
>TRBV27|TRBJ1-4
ASSPPGPPATNEKLF
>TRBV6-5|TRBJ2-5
ASSYSDFEETQY
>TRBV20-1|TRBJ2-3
SASLPIFTDTQY
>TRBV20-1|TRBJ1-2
SAASDSEEPLGGYT
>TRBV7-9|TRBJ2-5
ASSLVAALDQETQY
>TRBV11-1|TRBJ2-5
ASSTRSASRDIVETQY
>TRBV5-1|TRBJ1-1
ASSLGGRLVTEAF
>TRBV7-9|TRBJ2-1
ASSSNLGGSYNEQF
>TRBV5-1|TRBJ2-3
ASRVTGLTDTQY
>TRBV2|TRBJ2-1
ASSQGSGNEQF
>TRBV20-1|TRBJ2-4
SAGLAGVQVQY
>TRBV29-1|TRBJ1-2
SVVFPRLRRGPYGYT
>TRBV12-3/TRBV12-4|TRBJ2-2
ASSLFPVANTGELF
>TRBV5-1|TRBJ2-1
ASSRGQGSYNEQF
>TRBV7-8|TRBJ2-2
ASSLKLNTGELF
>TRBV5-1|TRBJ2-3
ASSLDRLAGLTDTQY
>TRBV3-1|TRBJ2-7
ASSQVNYEQY
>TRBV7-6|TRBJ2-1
ASSLGNRDRGIGEQF
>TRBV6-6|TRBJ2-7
ASDGGSYEQY
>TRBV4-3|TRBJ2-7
ASSQGDRGPLYEQY
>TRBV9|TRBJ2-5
ASSVGSGGLAGGETQY
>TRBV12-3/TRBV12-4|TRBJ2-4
ASSFLQDGRAKNIQY
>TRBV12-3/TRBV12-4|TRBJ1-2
ASRFRGGYT
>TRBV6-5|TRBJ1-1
ASTQGTEAF
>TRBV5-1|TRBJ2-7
ASSLRTGQYSYEQY
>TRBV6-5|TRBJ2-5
ASSSQGTAGTQY